This T cell receptor (beta chain) is from a study of blood T cell repertoires in COVID-19. Study background: The cDNA or gDNA used as material had been derived from T cells, B-cell-depleted T cells, or PBMCs.

The CDR3 runs to 14 residues. V was clipped by 7 bases and J by 2 bases, with 13 bases between them. Germline CDR1 and CDR2: ENHRY and SYGVKD. The method was immunoSEQ multiplex PCR; TCRdb's version includes in-frame clones alone and lacks a portion of them. Counted here are some 87,000 clones, around four fifths occurring once; the ten biggest clones make up 39%. The sequencing sample was made of peripheral blood. The chain combines TRBV10-3 with TRBJ2-3; tentatively, D is TRBD2 (6 bases). The TCR was taken from a man older than 75 with active or convalescent COVID-19. The CDR3 bases are TGTGCCATCAAGGCGGGGCTAACCACAGATACGCAGTATTTT. The encoded protein is CAIKAGLTTDTQYF.